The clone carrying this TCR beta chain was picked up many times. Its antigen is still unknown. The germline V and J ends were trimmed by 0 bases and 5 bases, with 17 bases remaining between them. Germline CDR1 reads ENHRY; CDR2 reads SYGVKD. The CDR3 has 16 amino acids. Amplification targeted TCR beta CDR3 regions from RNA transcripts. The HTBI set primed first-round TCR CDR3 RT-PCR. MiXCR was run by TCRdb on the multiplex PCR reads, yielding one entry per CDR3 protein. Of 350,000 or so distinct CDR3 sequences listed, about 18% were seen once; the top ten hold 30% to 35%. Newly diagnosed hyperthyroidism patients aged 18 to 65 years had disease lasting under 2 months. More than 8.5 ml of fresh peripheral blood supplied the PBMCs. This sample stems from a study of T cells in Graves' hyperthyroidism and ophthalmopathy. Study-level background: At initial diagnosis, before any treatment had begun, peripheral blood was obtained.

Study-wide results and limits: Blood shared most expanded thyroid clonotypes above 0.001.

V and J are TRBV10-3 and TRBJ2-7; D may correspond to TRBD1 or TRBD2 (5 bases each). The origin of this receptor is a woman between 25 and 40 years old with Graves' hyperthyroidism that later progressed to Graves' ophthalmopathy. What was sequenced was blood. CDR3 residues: CAISESRYGARNEQYF. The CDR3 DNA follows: TGTGCCATCAGTGAGTCGAGATACGGGGCGAGGAACGAGCAGTACTTC.